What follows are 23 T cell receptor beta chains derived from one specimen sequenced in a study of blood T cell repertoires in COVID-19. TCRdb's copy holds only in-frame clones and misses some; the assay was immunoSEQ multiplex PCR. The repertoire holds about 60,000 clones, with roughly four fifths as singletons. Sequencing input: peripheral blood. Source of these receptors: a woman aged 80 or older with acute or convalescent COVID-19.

CDR3 amino acids: CASRPDRGHTEAFF. The DNA of the CDR3 is TGTGCCAGCAGGCCCGACAGGGGGCATACTGAAGCTTTCTTT. The chain joins TRBV6-5 to TRBJ1-1, with 10 nucleotides matching TRBD1. CDR1 and CDR2 from the germline V gene are MNHEY and SVGAGI. V trimming: 6 bases; J trimming: 5 bases; junction bases outside the gene matches: 6. There are 14 residues in the CDR3.

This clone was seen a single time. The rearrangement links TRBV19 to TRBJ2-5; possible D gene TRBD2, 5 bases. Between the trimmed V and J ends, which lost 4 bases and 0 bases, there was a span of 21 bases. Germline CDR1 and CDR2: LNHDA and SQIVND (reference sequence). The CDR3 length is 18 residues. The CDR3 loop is CASSRGPWTEGDQETQYF. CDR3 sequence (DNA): TGTGCCAGTAGTAGAGGCCCATGGACTGAGGGAGACCAAGAGACCCAGTACTTC.

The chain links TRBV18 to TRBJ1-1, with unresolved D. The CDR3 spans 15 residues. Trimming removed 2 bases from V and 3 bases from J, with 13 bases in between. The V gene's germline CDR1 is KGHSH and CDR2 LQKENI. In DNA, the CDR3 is TGTGCCAGCTCACCATTTGGGCAGCCGTACACTGAAGCTTTCTTT. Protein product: CASSPFGQPYTEAFF.

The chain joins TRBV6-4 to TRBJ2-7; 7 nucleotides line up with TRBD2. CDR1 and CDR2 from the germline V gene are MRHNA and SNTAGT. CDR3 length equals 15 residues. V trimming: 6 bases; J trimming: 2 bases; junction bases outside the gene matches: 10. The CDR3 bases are TGTGCCAGCAGCGCCGATCCTAGCGGACCCTACGAGCAGTACTTC. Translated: CASSADPSGPYEQYF.

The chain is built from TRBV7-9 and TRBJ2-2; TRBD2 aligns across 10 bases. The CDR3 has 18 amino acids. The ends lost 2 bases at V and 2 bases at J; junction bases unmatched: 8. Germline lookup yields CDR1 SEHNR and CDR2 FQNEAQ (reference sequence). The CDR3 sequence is CASSLQRGGVANTGELFF. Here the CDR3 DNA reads TGTGCCAGCAGCTTACAGCGGGGGGGTGTTGCCAACACCGGGGAGCTGTTTTTT. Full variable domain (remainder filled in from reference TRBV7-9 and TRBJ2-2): DTGVSQNPRHKITKRGQNVTFRCDPISEHNRLYWYRQTLGQGPEFLTYFQNEAQLEKSRLLSDRFSAERPKGSFSTLEIQRTEQGDSAMYLCASSLQRGGVANTGELFFGEGSRLTVL.

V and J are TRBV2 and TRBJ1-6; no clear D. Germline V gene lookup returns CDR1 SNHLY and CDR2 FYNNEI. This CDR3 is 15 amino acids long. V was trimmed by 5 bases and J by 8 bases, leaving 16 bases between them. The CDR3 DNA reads TGTGCCAGCAGTACAGAGCCTTGGCGTCATTCACCCCTCCACTTT. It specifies CASSTEPWRHSPLHF.

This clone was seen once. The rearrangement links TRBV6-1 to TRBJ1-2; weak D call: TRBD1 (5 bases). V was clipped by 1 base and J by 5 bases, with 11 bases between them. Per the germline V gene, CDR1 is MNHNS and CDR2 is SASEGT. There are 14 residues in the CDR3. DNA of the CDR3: TGTGCCAGCAGTGAAGGGGGGGATTGGTATGGCTACACCTTC. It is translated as CASSEGGDWYGYTF.

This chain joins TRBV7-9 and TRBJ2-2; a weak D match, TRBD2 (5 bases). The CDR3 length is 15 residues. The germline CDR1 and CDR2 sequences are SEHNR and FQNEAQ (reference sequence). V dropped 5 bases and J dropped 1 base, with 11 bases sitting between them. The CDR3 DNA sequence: TGTGCCAGCAGCAAATCACTAGGGAACACCGGGGAGCTGTTTTTT. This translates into CASSKSLGNTGELFF. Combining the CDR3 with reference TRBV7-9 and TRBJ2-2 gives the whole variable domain DTGVSQNPRHKITKRGQNVTFRCDPISEHNRLYWYRQTLGQGPEFLTYFQNEAQLEKSRLLSDRFSAERPKGSFSTLEIQRTEQGDSAMYLCASSKSLGNTGELFFGEGSRLTVL.

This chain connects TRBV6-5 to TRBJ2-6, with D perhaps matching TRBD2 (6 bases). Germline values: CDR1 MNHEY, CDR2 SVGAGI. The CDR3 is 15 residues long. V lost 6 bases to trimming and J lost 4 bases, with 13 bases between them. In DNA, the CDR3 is TGTGCCAGCAGCATGGGGGGTACGGGGGCCAACGTCCTGACTTTC. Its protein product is CASSMGGTGANVLTF.

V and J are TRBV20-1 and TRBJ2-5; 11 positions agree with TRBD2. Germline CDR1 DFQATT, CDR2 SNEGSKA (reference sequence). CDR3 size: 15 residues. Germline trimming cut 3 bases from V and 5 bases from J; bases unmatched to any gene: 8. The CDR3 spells CSASSGRAVGETQYF. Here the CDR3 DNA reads TGCAGTGCTAGTAGCGGGAGGGCCGTCGGGGAGACCCAGTACTTC.

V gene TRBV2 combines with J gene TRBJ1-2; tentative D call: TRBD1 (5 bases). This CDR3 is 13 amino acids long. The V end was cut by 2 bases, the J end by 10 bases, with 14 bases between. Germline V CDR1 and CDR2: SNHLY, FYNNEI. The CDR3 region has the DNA TGTGCCAGCAGTGAATCTACCCCGGGGGTCTACACCTTC. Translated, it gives CASSESTPGVYTF.

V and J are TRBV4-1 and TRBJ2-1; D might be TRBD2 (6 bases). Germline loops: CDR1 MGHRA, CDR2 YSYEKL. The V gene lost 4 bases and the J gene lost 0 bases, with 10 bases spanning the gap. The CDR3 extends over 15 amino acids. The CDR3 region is CASSRDSGSYNEQFF. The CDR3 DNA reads TGCGCCAGCAGCCGAGATAGCGGCTCCTACAATGAGCAGTTCTTC.

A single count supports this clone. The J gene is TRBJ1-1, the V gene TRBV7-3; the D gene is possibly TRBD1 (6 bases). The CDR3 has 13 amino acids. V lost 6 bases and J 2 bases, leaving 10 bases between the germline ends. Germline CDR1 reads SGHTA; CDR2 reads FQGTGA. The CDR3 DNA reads TGTGCCAGCAGACTGACAGGTAACACTGAAGCTTTCTTT. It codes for CASRLTGNTEAFF.

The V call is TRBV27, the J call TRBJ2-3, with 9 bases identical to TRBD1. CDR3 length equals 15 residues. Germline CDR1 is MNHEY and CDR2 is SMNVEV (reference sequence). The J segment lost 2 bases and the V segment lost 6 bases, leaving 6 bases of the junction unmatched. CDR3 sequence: CASSGTGKYTDTQYF. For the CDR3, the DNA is TGTGCCAGCAGCGGGACAGGGAAATACACAGATACGCAGTATTTT.

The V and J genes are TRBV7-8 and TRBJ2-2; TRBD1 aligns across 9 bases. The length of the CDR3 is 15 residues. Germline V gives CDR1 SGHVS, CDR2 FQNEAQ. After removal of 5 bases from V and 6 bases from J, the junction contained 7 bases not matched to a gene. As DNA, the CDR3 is TGTGCCAGCAGCCAACGAAGACAGGGGGCCGGGGAGCTGTTTTTT. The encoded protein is CASSQRRQGAGELFF.

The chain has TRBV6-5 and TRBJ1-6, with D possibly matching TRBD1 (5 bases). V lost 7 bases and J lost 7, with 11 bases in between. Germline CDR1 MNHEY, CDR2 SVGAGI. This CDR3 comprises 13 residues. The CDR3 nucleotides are TGTGCCAGCATCGGCAGGGTGAATTCACCCCTCCACTTT. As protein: CASIGRVNSPLHF.

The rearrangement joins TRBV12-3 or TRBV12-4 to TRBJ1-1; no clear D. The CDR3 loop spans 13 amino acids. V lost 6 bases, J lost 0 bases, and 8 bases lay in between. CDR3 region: CASSQYMNTEAFF. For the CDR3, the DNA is TGTGCCAGCAGCCAGTATATGAACACTGAAGCTTTCTTT.

The CDR3 coding sequence is TGTGCCAGTAGTAAGAATGGCCAGGGAACCTATGGCTACACCTTC. Translated: CASSKNGQGTYGYTF. The chain recombines TRBV19 with TRBJ1-2, with a tentative D call TRBD1 (5 bases). Germline values: CDR1 LNHDA, CDR2 SQIVND (reference sequence). Trimming removed 4 bases at V and 4 bases at J, with 16 bases between. The CDR3 is 15 residues long.

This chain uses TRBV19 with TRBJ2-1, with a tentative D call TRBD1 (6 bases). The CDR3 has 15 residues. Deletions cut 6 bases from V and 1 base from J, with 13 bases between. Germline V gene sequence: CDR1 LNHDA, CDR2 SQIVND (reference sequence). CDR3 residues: CASRGGETSYNEQFF. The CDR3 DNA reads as TGTGCCAGTAGAGGGGGAGAAACTTCCTACAATGAGCAGTTCTTC.

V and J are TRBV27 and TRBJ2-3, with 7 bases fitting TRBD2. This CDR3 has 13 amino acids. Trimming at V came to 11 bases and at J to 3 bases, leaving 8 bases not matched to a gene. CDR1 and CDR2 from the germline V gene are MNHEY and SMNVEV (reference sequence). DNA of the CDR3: TGTGCCCCTGGGACTATCTCTACAGATACGCAGTATTTT. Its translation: CAPGTISTDTQYF.

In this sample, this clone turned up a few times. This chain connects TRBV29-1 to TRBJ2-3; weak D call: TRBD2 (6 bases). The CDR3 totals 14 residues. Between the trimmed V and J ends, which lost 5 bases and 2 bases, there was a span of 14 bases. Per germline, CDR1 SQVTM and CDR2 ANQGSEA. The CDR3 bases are TGCAGCGTTCCCCTGGGGGGTGTCACAGATACGCAGTATTTT. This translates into CSVPLGGVTDTQYF.

CDR3 in amino acids: CASSLLPSGYNEQFF. The CDR3 coding sequence is TGTGCCAGCAGTTTATTGCCTAGCGGCTACAATGAGCAGTTCTTC. The chain uses TRBV28 and TRBJ2-1; 7 bases align to TRBD2. The V gene end was trimmed by 1 base and the J gene end by 3 bases; junction bases not matched to a gene: 3. The CDR3 sequence is 15 residues long. Germline CDR1 reads MDHEN; CDR2 reads SYDVKM.

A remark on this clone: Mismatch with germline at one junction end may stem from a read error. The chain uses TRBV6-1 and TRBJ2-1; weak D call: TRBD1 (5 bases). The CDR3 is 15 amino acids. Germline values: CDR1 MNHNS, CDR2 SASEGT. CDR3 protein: CASSQAGDSQNEQFF. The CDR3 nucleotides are TGTGCCAGCAGTCAAGCCGGAGACAGCCAGAATGAGCAGTTCTTC.